This T cell receptor beta chain was retrieved from a study of identical twins. Findings and caveats of the study: These conclusions were based on statistical analysis (cross-sectional, not following the same donors). Potential partial confounding of zero-insertion analyses by invariant MAIT and iNKT cells was noted. High-abundance cord blood beta clonotypes had fewer insertions; memory repertoires showed none.

This clonotype showed up just a few times. Its specificity is not known. A universal primer site was created by template switching, with the cDNA bearing unique molecular identifiers. TCRdb used MiXCR to reprocess the 5' RACE reads, holding one entry per CDR3 protein. The table shows 240,000 or so distinct CDR3 sequences, with about 13% occurring only once. The CDR3 contains 13 residues. From germline, CDR1 is SNHLY and CDR2 FYNNEI. V dropped 7 bases and J dropped 5 bases, with 12 bases sitting between them. This sample also appeared in a second study, on yellow fever vaccine responses in identical twins.

The TCR was taken from a woman under 30 in good health. The sample taken for sequencing was memory (CD45RO+) T cells sorted from blood. The gene calls are TRBV2 and TRBJ1-5; unclear D gene. CDR3 sequence (DNA): TGTGCCAGCATTCAACAGCGGGATCAGCCCCAGCATTTT. It is translated as CASIQQRDQPQHF.